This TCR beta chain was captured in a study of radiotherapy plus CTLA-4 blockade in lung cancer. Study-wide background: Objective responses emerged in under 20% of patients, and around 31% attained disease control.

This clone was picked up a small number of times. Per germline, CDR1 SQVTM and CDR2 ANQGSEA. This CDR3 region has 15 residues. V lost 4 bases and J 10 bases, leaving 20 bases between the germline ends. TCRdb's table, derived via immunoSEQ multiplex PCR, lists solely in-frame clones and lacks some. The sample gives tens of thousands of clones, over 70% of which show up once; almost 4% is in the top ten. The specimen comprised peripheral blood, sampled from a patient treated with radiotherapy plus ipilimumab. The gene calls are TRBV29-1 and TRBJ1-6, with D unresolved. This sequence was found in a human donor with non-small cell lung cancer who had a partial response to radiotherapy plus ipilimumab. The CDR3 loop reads CSVASQAGPGSPLHF. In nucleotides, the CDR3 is TGCAGCGTTGCGAGTCAGGCGGGCCCTGGGTCACCCCTCCACTTT. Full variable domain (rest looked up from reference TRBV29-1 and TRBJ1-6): SAVISQKPSRDICQRGTSLTIQCQVDSQVTMMFWYRQQPGQSLTLIATANQGSEATYESGFVIDKFPISRPNLTFSTLTVSNMSPEDSSIYLCSVASQAGPGSPLHFGNGTRLTVT.